Listed below are T cell receptor beta chains from one sample, sequenced in a study of cytomegalovirus exposure and HLA in healthy donors. Assay used: immunoSEQ multiplex PCR; TCRdb lists only in-frame clones, some missing. The repertoire includes about 190,000 clones, about four fifths of them detected once, and 5% to 6% sits in the top ten. Sequenced: PBMCs. Receptor source: a woman in her 30s in good health and CMV-seropositive. Both conserved end residues are part of each CDR3. The order of the fields is J gene, V gene, clone size, D gene, CDR3 protein, CDR3 DNA. A D gene is named only where the DNA matches it firmly. Clone size is stated in some rows and not others, as once, few, many or a class when expanded.

TRBJ2-7 | TRBV6-1 | once | TRBD2 | CASRTSGIYEQYF | TGTGCCAGCAGGACTAGCGGGATCTACGAGCAGTACTTC
TRBJ2-2 | TRBV27 | NA | TRBD2 | CASSPRLAGDTGELFF | TGTGCCAGCAGTCCACGACTAGCGGGGGACACCGGGGAGCTGTTTTTT
TRBJ1-4 | TRBV5-1 | NA | TRBD1 | CASSLGDRVNEKLFF | TGCGCCAGCAGCTTAGGGGACAGGGTTAATGAAAAACTGTTTTTT
TRBJ2-7 | TRBV6-6 | NA | NA | CASNLGSRLTYEQYF | TGTGCCAGCAATTTGGGCAGCCGATTAACCTACGAGCAGTACTTC
TRBJ1-1 | TRBV6-5 | NA | NA | CASYEGSTEAFF | TGTGCCAGCTATGAAGGGAGCACTGAAGCTTTCTTT
TRBJ1-1 | TRBV10-3 | NA | TRBD1 | CAISDSDRGKAFF | TGTGCCATCAGTGACTCAGACAGGGGAAAAGCTTTCTTT
TRBJ1-2 | TRBV27 | NA | TRBD1 | CASSGSTGAETYGYTF | TGTGCCAGCAGTGGAAGCACAGGGGCAGAGACCTATGGCTACACCTTC
TRBJ1-3 | TRBV15 | NA | NA | CATSYRRGGSGNTIYF | TGTGCCACCAGCTACCGGAGGGGGGGCTCTGGAAACACCATATATTTT
TRBJ2-3 | TRBV7-2 | NA | NA | CASSSSPTQRLVNTDTQYF | TGTGCCAGCAGCTCCTCCCCGACCCAAAGACTAGTAAACACAGATACGCAGTATTTT
TRBJ2-1 | TRBV7-9 | NA | NA | CASSLRTEFYNEQFF | TGTGCCAGCAGCTTACGGACAGAATTCTACAATGAGCAGTTCTTC
TRBJ2-3 | TRBV4-2 | NA | NA | CASSQDKGGGRFVDTQYF | TGTGCCAGCAGCCAAGATAAGGGGGGGGGCCGTTTTGTAGATACGCAGTATTTT
TRBJ2-7 | TRBV4-1 | NA | NA | CASSQDHEQYF | TGCGCCAGCAGCCAAGATCATGAGCAGTACTTC
TRBJ1-4 | TRBV29-1 | NA | NA | CSVEDGVGVEKLFF | TGCAGCGTTGAAGATGGGGTGGGAGTTGAAAAACTGTTTTTT
TRBJ2-1 | TRBV7-9 | NA | TRBD2 | CASSSRLAGDKYNEQFF | TGTGCCAGCAGCTCCCGACTAGCGGGGGACAAATACAATGAGCAGTTCTTC
TRBJ2-7 | TRBV11-1 | NA | TRBD2 | CASSLAGLGGIEQYF | TGTGCCAGCAGCTTAGCCGGACTAGGTGGAATCGAGCAGTACTTC
TRBJ2-3 | TRBV5-1 | few | TRBD2 | CASSPGTRARDTQYF | TGCGCCAGCAGTCCCGGGACTAGGGCCCGGGATACGCAGTATTTT
TRBJ2-3 | TRBV4-3 | once | TRBD2 | CASSQGPSGGTDTQYF | TGCGCCAGCAGCCAAGGTCCTAGCGGAGGCACAGATACGCAGTATTTT
TRBJ1-5 | TRBV27 | NA | NA | CASSLSWRGAFNQPQHF | TGTGCCAGCAGTTTATCGTGGCGGGGGGCCTTCAATCAGCCCCAGCATTTT
TRBJ1-5 | TRBV4-2 | once | TRBD1 | CASSQDPGQAPRAQHF | TGTGCCAGCAGCCAGGACCCGGGACAGGCGCCTAGGGCCCAGCATTTT
TRBJ2-1 | TRBV11-2 | NA | TRBD1 | CASSSPRDRVSNEQFF | TGTGCCAGCAGCTCCCCCCGGGACAGGGTGTCCAATGAGCAGTTCTTC
TRBJ1-1 | TRBV10-2 | NA | NA | CASNEEGRAEAFF | TGCGCCAGCAATGAGGAGGGTAGAGCTGAAGCTTTCTTT
TRBJ2-2 | TRBV6-5 | NA | NA | CASSSGVLTGELFF | TGTGCCAGCAGTTCGGGGGTTCTGACCGGGGAGCTGTTTTTT
TRBJ2-7 | TRBV7-2 | NA | TRBD1 | CASSTAGGHTYEQYF | TGTGCCAGCAGCACTGCAGGGGGCCACACCTACGAGCAGTACTTC
TRBJ2-3 | TRBV6-5 | NA | TRBD2 | CASSALAGDTDTQYF | TGTGCCAGCAGTGCCCTGGCGGGGGACACAGATACGCAGTATTTT
TRBJ2-3 | TRBV6-1 | NA | TRBD1 | CASGGTGDTDTQYF | TGTGCCAGCGGTGGGACAGGGGACACAGATACGCAGTATTTT
TRBJ1-1 | TRBV5-4 | few | TRBD1 | CASSERQGANTEAFF | TGTGCCAGCAGCGAACGACAGGGGGCGAACACTGAAGCTTTCTTT
TRBJ1-4 | TRBV6-6 | NA | TRBD1 | CASSFNRGTTNEKLFF | TGTGCCAGCAGCTTTAACAGGGGTACAACTAATGAAAAACTGTTTTTT
TRBJ1-1 | TRBV7-3 | NA | NA | CASSLELGHTEAFF | TGTGCCAGCAGCTTAGAGTTGGGCCACACTGAAGCTTTCTTT
TRBJ2-1 | TRBV18 | NA | TRBD1 | CASSPVPGTGPNEQFF | TGTGCCAGCTCACCAGTTCCCGGGACAGGCCCCAATGAGCAGTTCTTC
TRBJ2-7 | TRBV7-8 | few | TRBD2 | CASSLAGGSYEQYF | TGTGCCAGCAGCTTAGCGGGAGGGTCCTACGAGCAGTACTTC
TRBJ1-2 | TRBV6-5 | NA | NA | CASRRGGGYTF | TGTGCCAGCAGACGCGGGGGCGGCTACACCTTC
TRBJ2-3 | TRBV15 | NA | NA | CATSRVGDTDTQYF | TGTGCCACCAGCAGAGTCGGGGACACAGATACGCAGTATTTT
TRBJ2-5 | TRBV7-7 | NA | NA | CASSAIAARGETQYF | TGTGCTAGCAGCGCGATAGCGGCTCGGGGAGAGACCCAGTACTTC
TRBJ2-7 | TRBV5-1 | NA | NA | CASSFQDPSYEQYF | TGCGCCAGCAGCTTTCAGGATCCATCCTACGAGCAGTACTTC
TRBJ2-6 | TRBV9 | NA | NA | CASSVAGRPGANVLTF | TGTGCCAGCAGCGTAGCAGGTAGGCCTGGGGCCAACGTCCTGACTTTC
TRBJ1-4 | TRBV29-1 | once | NA | CSVDEAGVGEKLFF | TGCAGCGTTGACGAAGCAGGGGTGGGTGAAAAACTGTTTTTT
TRBJ2-6 | TRBV6-5 | NA | NA | CATSITETGANVLTF | TGTGCCACCTCGATAACAGAGACCGGGGCCAACGTCCTGACTTTC
TRBJ1-2 | TRBV7-9 | few | NA | CASSLGEGWKNGYTF | TGTGCCAGCAGCTTAGGGGAGGGATGGAAGAATGGCTACACCTTC
TRBJ1-2 | TRBV7-2 | NA | NA | CASSLEGVNYGYTF | TGTGCCAGCAGCTTAGAAGGGGTTAACTATGGCTACACCTTC
TRBJ2-3 | TRBV28 | NA | TRBD2 | CAAMGVAGADTQYF | TGTGCCGCTATGGGAGTAGCGGGAGCTGATACGCAGTATTTT
TRBJ2-5 | TRBV7-8 | once | TRBD2 | CASSLRRGGGQETQYF | TGTGCCAGCAGCTTACGGAGGGGCGGGGGACAAGAGACCCAGTACTTC
TRBJ1-1 | TRBV5-1 | NA | NA | CASRSPGLNTEAFF | TGCGCCAGCAGGAGCCCAGGGTTGAACACTGAAGCTTTCTTT
TRBJ1-6 | TRBV6-5 | few | NA | CASSYSSSPLHF | TGTGCCAGCAGTTACTCGAGCTCACCCCTCCACTTT
TRBJ2-1 | TRBV7-9 | NA | TRBD1 | CASSSRTGLMDEQFF | TGTGCCAGCAGCTCAAGGACAGGGTTGATGGATGAGCAGTTCTTC
TRBJ1-2 | TRBV9 | NA | TRBD1 | CASSAQGATGYTF | TGTGCCAGCAGTGCACAGGGGGCCACCGGCTACACCTTC
TRBJ1-4 | TRBV18 | NA | NA | CASSPRQRNNEKLFF | TGTGCCAGCTCACCACGACAGCGCAATAATGAAAAACTGTTTTTT
TRBJ1-3 | TRBV6-1 | NA | NA | CASSEHGAGNTIYF | TGTGCCAGCAGTGAACACGGGGCTGGAAACACCATATATTTT
TRBJ2-7 | TRBV6-5 | NA | NA | CASSYSVIRVSEQYF | TGTGCCAGCAGTTACTCGGTTATCAGGGTCAGCGAGCAGTACTTC
TRBJ1-6 | TRBV6-5 | NA | NA | CASSSIGGESPLHF | TGTGCCAGCAGTTCCATAGGGGGTGAGTCACCCCTCCACTTT
TRBJ2-5 | TRBV15 | NA | TRBD2 | CATSRDSAGEEETQYF | TGTGCCACCAGCAGAGATTCCGCGGGAGAGGAAGAGACCCAGTACTTC
TRBJ1-1 | TRBV5-1 | NA | TRBD1 | CASWDRGTEAFF | TGCGCCAGCTGGGACAGGGGTACTGAAGCTTTCTTT
TRBJ2-1 | TRBV19 | NA | TRBD1 | CASTEGGTGRYNEQFF | TGTGCCAGTACCGAAGGGGGGACAGGCCGATACAATGAGCAGTTCTTC
TRBJ2-7 | TRBV2 | NA | NA | CASRRRDNDYEQYF | TGTGCCAGCAGACGCCGGGACAACGACTACGAGCAGTACTTC
TRBJ1-5 | TRBV7-3 | once | NA | CASSSQGSNQPQHF | TGTGCCAGCAGCTCACAGGGTAGCAATCAGCCCCAGCATTTT
TRBJ2-1 | TRBV28 | NA | NA | CASSTGGSGTYNEQFF | TGTGCCAGCAGCACAGGAGGGTCCGGAACCTACAATGAGCAGTTCTTC
TRBJ1-2 | TRBV28 | NA | NA | CASGRGPASGYTF | TGTGCCAGCGGCAGGGGACCGGCTAGTGGCTACACCTTC
TRBJ1-5 | TRBV18 | NA | NA | CASSPIQENQPQHF | TGTGCCAGCTCACCGATACAGGAGAATCAGCCCCAGCATTTT